These 15 T cell receptor beta chains originate from one sample sequenced in a study of T-cell memory formation after mild COVID-19. TCRdb processed the 5' RACE reads anew with MiXCR; each CDR3 protein has one entry. The table lists roughly 400,000 distinct CDR3 sequences, 20% to 25% of them singletons. The source material was PBMCs or a T cell subset sorted from them (not recorded which). Source of these receptors: an adult woman who had mild COVID-19 (a few samples of this study predate the infection). Cell type and time point are not known.

This chain links TRBV12-3 or TRBV12-4 with TRBJ1-1; possible D gene TRBD1, 5 bases. Trimming shortened V by 4 bases and J by 1 base, and 13 bases separated the two germline ends. The length of the CDR3 is 15 residues. This CDR3 is CASSWRAGKNTEAFF. In DNA, the CDR3 is TGTGCCAGCAGTTGGCGAGCAGGGAAGAACACTGAAGCTTTCTTT.

The V call is TRBV20-1, the J call TRBJ2-5, with TRBD2 matching 7 bases. V lost 0 bases to trimming and J lost 7 bases; unmatched junction nucleotides: 8. The CDR3 has 14 amino acids. CDR1 is DFQATT, CDR2 SNEGSKA, per germline (reference sequence). CDR3 sequence: CSARDPGRAPTQYF. CDR3 DNA sequence: TGCAGTGCTAGAGATCCAGGGAGGGCCCCGACCCAGTACTTC.

This clonotype was picked up a small number of times. This sequence joins TRBV5-1 and TRBJ1-5, with 7 bases lining up with TRBD1. Germline lookup yields CDR1 SGHRS and CDR2 YFSETQ. Trimming at V came to 0 bases and at J to 4 bases, leaving 7 bases not matched to a gene. The CDR3 runs to 16 residues. CDR3 region: CASSLGGTVINQPQHF. The CDR3 DNA sequence: TGCGCCAGCAGCTTGGGTGGGACAGTGATAAATCAGCCCCAGCATTTT. Using reference TRBV5-1 and TRBJ1-5 for the parts outside the CDR3, the full variable domain is KAGVTQTPRYLIKTRGQQVTLSCSPISGHRSVSWYQQTPGQGLQFLFEYFSETQRNKGNFPGRFSGRQFSNSRSEMNVSTLELGDSALYLCASSLGGTVINQPQHFGDGTRLSIL.

V usage is TRBV7-9 and J usage is TRBJ1-2; 7 bases agree with TRBD1. CDR3 size: 15 residues. Germline V gives CDR1 SEHNR, CDR2 FQNEAQ (reference sequence). The V and J ends lost 4 bases and 0 bases, in that order; junction bases with no gene match: 5. In nucleotides, the CDR3 is TGTGCCAGCAGCTCAGACAGGGTATCTAACTATGGCTACACCTTC. Protein product: CASSSDRVSNYGYTF.

This clonotype was found many times. The rearrangement links TRBV12-3 or TRBV12-4 to TRBJ2-3, with D unclear. The length of the CDR3 is 13 residues. Trimming pared 3 bases from V and 3 bases from J, leaving 7 bases between. The CDR3 loop reads CASSLEGTDTQYF. The CDR3 DNA follows: TGTGCCAGCAGTTTGGAAGGGACAGATACGCAGTATTTT.

This clonotype was recorded at least ten times. V gene TRBV10-3 combines with J gene TRBJ1-6; the D is unclear. Per the germline V gene, CDR1 is ENHRY and CDR2 is SYGVKD. The V gene lost 7 bases and the J gene lost 2 bases, with 6 bases spanning the gap. The CDR3 length is 13 residues. This chain's CDR3 is CAITDAYNSPLHF. CDR3 sequence (DNA): TGTGCCATCACGGATGCCTATAATTCACCCCTCCACTTT.

This chain connects TRBV4-1 to TRBJ1-3, with 8 bases identical to TRBD1. Germline loops: CDR1 MGHRA, CDR2 YSYEKL. This CDR3 has 18 residues. J gave up 4 bases and V 1 base, and 12 bases lay outside the gene matches. CDR3 amino acids: CASSQVHSQGAQGNTIYF. The CDR3 DNA is TGCGCCAGCAGCCAAGTTCATAGTCAGGGGGCGCAGGGAAACACCATATATTTT.

The rearrangement uses TRBV20-1 and TRBJ2-1; 11 bases align to TRBD1. Germline V gene data show CDR1 as DFQATT and CDR2 as SNEGSKA (reference sequence). V dropped 5 bases and J dropped 7; count of bases not matched to a gene: 4. The CDR3 covers 13 residues. CDR3 sequence reads: CSAPGTGGNEQFF. The DNA of the CDR3 is TGCAGTGCTCCAGGGACAGGGGGGAATGAGCAGTTCTTC.

In its sample, this clonotype was seen a few times. V and J are TRBV20-1 and TRBJ1-2, with 10 positions matching TRBD1. The CDR3 runs to 15 residues. CDR1 is DFQATT, CDR2 SNEGSKA, per germline (reference sequence). Unmatched junction bases numbered 10, after V lost 5 bases and J lost 4 bases. Here the CDR3 DNA reads TGCAGTGCTCCTAACCGGGACAGGGGCACCTATGGCTACACCTTC. Translated: CSAPNRDRGTYGYTF.

This clonotype appeared a few times. The chain has TRBV5-1 and TRBJ1-2; 9 bases are shared with TRBD1. Germline V CDR1 and CDR2: SGHRS, YFSETQ. The CDR3 extends over 18 amino acids. The trim removed 0 bases at V and 0 bases at J, leaving 9 bases unmatched. CDR3 sequence: CASSLGDRDAFANYGYTF. CDR3 DNA: TGCGCCAGCAGCTTGGGGGACAGGGATGCTTTCGCTAACTATGGCTACACCTTC. The complete variable domain, with remaining parts taken from reference TRBV5-1 and TRBJ1-2, reads KAGVTQTPRYLIKTRGQQVTLSCSPISGHRSVSWYQQTPGQGLQFLFEYFSETQRNKGNFPGRFSGRQFSNSRSEMNVSTLELGDSALYLCASSLGDRDAFANYGYTFGSGTRLTVV.

This clonotype was seen once. The genes are TRBV5-6 and TRBJ1-1, with TRBD1 as a possible D gene (5 bases). Germline loops: CDR1 SGHDT, CDR2 YYEEEE. CDR3 size: 15 residues. The V gene lost 0 bases and the J gene lost 5 bases, with 14 bases spanning the gap. The CDR3 region is CASSLVGPGSTEAFF. CDR3 nucleotides: TGTGCCAGCAGCTTGGTGGGGCCTGGGTCTACTGAAGCTTTCTTT.

This clonotype was counted between two and nine times. This rearrangement joins TRBV3-1 to TRBJ1-1; D is unresolved. The V and J ends lost 4 bases and 1 base respectively, with 10 bases between them. Germline CDR1 is LGHDT and CDR2 is YNNKEL (reference sequence). The CDR3 length is 14 residues. This chain's CDR3 is CASSLGVSNTEAFF. The CDR3 DNA follows: TGTGCCAGCAGCCTCGGGGTATCGAACACTGAAGCTTTCTTT.

This clonotype was counted only a few times. V is TRBV7-9 and J is TRBJ2-5; 7 nucleotides align to TRBD2. The V segment lost 4 bases and the J segment 1 base; nucleotides outside the gene matches: 6. The length of the CDR3 is 15 residues. The germline V gene encodes CDR1 SEHNR and CDR2 FQNEAQ (reference sequence). CDR3 nucleotide sequence: TGTGCCAGCAGCTCCCGACCTAGCGGCCAAGAGACCCAGTACTTC. Translation: CASSSRPSGQETQYF.

This clonotype has a handful of counts. The chain joins TRBV12-3 or TRBV12-4 to TRBJ2-2; D remains ambiguous. CDR3 length: 14 residues. V dropped 7 bases and J dropped 7 bases, with 16 bases sitting between them. CDR3 loop: CASTLKGLSGELFF. CDR3 coding DNA: TGTGCCAGCACCCTAAAGGGTTTAAGCGGGGAGCTGTTTTTT.

The chain recombines TRBV6-6 with TRBJ2-4; 16 bases align to TRBD2. This CDR3 has 17 residues. The trim removed 5 bases at V and 7 bases at J, leaving 8 bases unmatched. Per the germline V gene, CDR1 is MNHNY and CDR2 is SVGAGI (reference sequence). In nucleotides, the CDR3 is TGTGCCAGCAGTAAAGCGGGACTAGCGGGAGGGCCGAACATTCAGTACTTC. Amino acid sequence: CASSKAGLAGGPNIQYF.